This T cell receptor beta chain was identified during a study of blood T cell repertoires in COVID-19. Across the study: Acute and convalescent COVID-19 samples came from the United States, Italy and Spain. Sample material is recorded as cDNA or gDNA derived from T cells, B-cell-depleted T cells, or PBMCs.

As processed by the authors: Amplification of reference gene primers provided the estimated nucleated cell counts. Using immunoSEQ multiplex PCR, the repertoire was profiled, and TCRdb retains in-frame clones only, with some absent. That table furnishes V, J and clone size, whereas the DNA furnished D and trimming. This table holds 5,700 or so clones, 65% to 85% found once. V lost 3 bases to trimming and J lost 0 bases, with 11 bases between them. This CDR3 is 15 amino acids long. Germline V gives CDR1 SEHNR, CDR2 FQNEAQ (reference sequence). This clone has a single count. The source of this sequence is a human donor in a cohort sampled during active COVID-19. This rearrangement joins TRBV7-9 to TRBJ2-5, with D possibly TRBD1 on 6 matching bases. Sequenced input: peripheral blood. The CDR3 loop reads CASSFRGGNQETQYF. As DNA, the CDR3 is TGTGCCAGCAGCTTTAGAGGGGGAAACCAAGAGACCCAGTACTTC.